The entry that follows covers one T cell receptor (beta chain) sequence. Its antigen is not known. This record belongs to a study of cytomegalovirus exposure and HLA in healthy donors. General study findings and limits: Cytomegalovirus-associated TCR beta chains were listed, numbering over 150. A highly shared variant cluster was judged a likely technical artifact.

Primers for the PCR totalled 60 Vbeta and 13 Jbeta. The data were produced by immunoSEQ multiplex PCR, yet TCRdb's version contains in-frame clones alone and is incomplete. The sample has approximately 160,000 clones; 60% to 85% are singletons. The sequenced sample was PBMCs. The receptor comes from a woman between 50 and 59 years old in good health and CMV-seropositive.

The chain's CDR3 is CASTQSPGTGYQPQHF. The DNA for the CDR3 is TGTGCCAGTACCCAATCTCCCGGGACAGGGTATCAGCCCCAGCATTTT. J is TRBJ1-5 and V is TRBV19, with 9 positions matching TRBD1. J lost 5 bases, V lost 7 bases, and 12 bases had no gene match. The CDR3 has 16 amino acids. Germline V gene sequence: CDR1 LNHDA, CDR2 SQIVND (reference sequence).